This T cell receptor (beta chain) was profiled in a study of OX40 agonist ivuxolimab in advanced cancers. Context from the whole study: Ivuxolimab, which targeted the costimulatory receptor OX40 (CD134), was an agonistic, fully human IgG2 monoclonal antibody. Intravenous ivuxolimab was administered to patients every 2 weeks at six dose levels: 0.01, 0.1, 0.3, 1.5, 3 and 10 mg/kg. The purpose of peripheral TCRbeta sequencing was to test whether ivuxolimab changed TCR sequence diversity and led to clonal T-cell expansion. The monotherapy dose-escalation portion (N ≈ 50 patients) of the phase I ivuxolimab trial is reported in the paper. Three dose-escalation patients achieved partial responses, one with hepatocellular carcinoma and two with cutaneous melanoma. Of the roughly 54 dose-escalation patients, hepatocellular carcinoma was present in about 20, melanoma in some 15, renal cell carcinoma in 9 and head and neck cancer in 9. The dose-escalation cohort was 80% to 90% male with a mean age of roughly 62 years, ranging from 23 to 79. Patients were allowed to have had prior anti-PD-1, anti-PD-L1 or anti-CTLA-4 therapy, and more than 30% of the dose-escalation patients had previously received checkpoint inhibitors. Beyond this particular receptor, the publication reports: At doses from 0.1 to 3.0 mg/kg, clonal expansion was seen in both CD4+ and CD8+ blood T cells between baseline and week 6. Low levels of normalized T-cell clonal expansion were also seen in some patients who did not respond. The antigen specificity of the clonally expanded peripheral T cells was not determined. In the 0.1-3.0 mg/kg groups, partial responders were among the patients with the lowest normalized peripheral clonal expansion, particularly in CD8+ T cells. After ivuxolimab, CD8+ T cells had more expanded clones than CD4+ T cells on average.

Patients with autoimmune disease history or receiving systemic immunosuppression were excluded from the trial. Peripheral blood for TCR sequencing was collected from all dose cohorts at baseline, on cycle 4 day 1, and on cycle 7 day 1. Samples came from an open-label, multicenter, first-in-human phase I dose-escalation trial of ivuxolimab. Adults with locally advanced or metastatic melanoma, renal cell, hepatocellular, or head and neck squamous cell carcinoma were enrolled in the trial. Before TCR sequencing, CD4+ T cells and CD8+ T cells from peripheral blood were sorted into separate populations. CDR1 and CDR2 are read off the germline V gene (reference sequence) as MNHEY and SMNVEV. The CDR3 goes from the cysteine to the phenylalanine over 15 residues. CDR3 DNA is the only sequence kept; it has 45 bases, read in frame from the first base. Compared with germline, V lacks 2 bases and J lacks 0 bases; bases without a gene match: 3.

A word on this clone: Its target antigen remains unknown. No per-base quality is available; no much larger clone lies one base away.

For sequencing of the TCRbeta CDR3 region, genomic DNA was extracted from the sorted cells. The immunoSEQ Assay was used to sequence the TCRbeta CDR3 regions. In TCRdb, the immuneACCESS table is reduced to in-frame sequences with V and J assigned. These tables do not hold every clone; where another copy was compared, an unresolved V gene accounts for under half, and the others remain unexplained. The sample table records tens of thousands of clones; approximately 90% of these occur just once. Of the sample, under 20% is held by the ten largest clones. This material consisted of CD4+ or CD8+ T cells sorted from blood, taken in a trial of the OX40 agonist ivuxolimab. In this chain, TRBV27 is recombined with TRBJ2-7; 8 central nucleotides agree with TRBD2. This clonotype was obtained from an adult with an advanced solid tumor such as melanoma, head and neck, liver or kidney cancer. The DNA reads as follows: TGTGCCAGCAGTTTAACGGGGGGGACCTCCTACGAGCAGTACTTC. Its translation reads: CASSLTGGTSYEQYF.